Each of the 5 T cell receptor beta chains below was sequenced from the same sample in a study of T-cell reconstitution after alpha-beta-depleted transplantation in children (TCRdb year 2016). Library generation was performed with PCR. Instrument used: Illumina HiSeq 2500. TCR libraries were prepared with molecular barcoding, using unique molecular identifiers to normalize TCRbeta repertoire quantification. The raw public data were reprocessed by TCRdb itself: fastp quality trimming at Q25, MiXCR clonotype calling, in-frame beta chains only. Each CDR3 protein gets just one entry, which takes the most common genes and DNA from the rows behind it. This sample lists about 830,000 distinct CDR3 sequences; less than 20% were detected once. The ten largest clones capture around 5.3% of the sample. According to the study, the label for this sample's treatment or condition signals: allogeneic hematopoietic cell transplantation with graft depleted of TCRalphabeta T cells and CD19 B cells.

The sequenced sample was PBMCs, mostly from graft donor cells, obtained 360 days after TCRalphabeta/CD19-depleted stem cell transplant. These receptors all stem from a male patient younger than 18 who had a stem cell transplant for acute lymphoblastic leukemia, so the T cells may come from the graft donor.

This clonotype was detected a few times. This chain joins TRBV9 and TRBJ1-2, with D perhaps TRBD1 (6 bases). Trimming removed 0 bases at V and 6 bases at J, with 15 bases between. Germline-derived CDR1 and CDR2 are SGDLS and YYNGEE. The CDR3 sequence is 15 residues long. The CDR3 DNA reads TGTGCCAGCAGCGTAGCAGGGGTAAGGTTGGATGGCTACACCTTC. Translating gives CASSVAGVRLDGYTF.

Of note for this clonotype: Sequence at one end of the junction differs from germline and may be a read error. The V call is TRBV5-1, the J call TRBJ1-3, with TRBD1 as a possible D gene (5 bases). Germline V gene lookup returns CDR1 SGHRS and CDR2 YFSETQ. The CDR3 length is 14 residues. CDR3: CSPAGTPEEDTLYF. Written as DNA, the CDR3 is TGCTCCCCCGCGGGGACCCCTGAGGAAGACACCTTATATTTT. Full variable domain (remainder filled in from reference TRBV5-1 and TRBJ1-3): KAGVTQTPRYLIKTRGQQVTLSCSPISGHRSVSWYQQTPGQGLQFLFEYFSETQRNKGNFPGRFSGRQFSNSRSEMNVSTLELGDSALYLCSPAGTPEEDTLYFGEGSWLTVV.

The chain recombines TRBV20-1 with TRBJ1-1; D unresolved. The ends were cut back, 0 bases at V and 4 bases at J, with 15 bases in the middle. This CDR3 region has 15 residues. Germline V gene sequence: CDR1 DFQATT, CDR2 SNEGSKA (reference sequence). CDR3 sequence: CSAREPQKGSTEAFF. DNA of the CDR3: TGCAGTGCTAGAGAGCCCCAAAAGGGCTCCACTGAAGCTTTCTTT.

Remarks on this clonotype: With a much larger clone just one base away, this may be a read error. CDR3 protein: CASSLKGANIQYF. In nucleotides, the CDR3 is TGTGCCAGCAGCTTAAAGGGGGCGAACATTCAGTACTTC. The chain joins TRBV12-3 or TRBV12-4 to TRBJ2-4; 7 nucleotides match TRBD1. The CDR3 covers 13 residues. After removal of 6 bases from V and 7 bases from J, the junction contained 6 bases not matched to a gene.

The chain uses TRBV5-1 and TRBJ2-7, with D uncertain. Trimming took 0 bases from V and 5 from J, leaving 9 bases between them. The V gene's germline CDR1 is SGHRS and CDR2 YFSETQ. The CDR3 is made up of 13 amino acids. CDR3 sequence (DNA): TGCGCCAGCAGCTTGGACGCAGTTGACGAGCAGTACTTC. Protein product: CASSLDAVDEQYF.